The clone carrying this T cell receptor beta chain was picked up one time. As originally analysed: Reference gene primer amplification in the assay estimated nucleated cell counts. The assay was immunoSEQ multiplex PCR, and TCRdb's table has in-frame clones only and misses some. V and J calls and clone size follow that table, whereas D and trimming were derived from the DNA. The data show about 120,000 clones, roughly 80% seen once. The data were obtained in a study of blood T cell repertoires in COVID-19. The V gene lost 4 bases and the J gene lost 8 bases, with 17 bases spanning the gap. Germline CDR1 and CDR2: SEHNR and FQNEAQ (reference sequence). CDR3 size: 14 residues.

The clonotype comes from a human donor in a cohort sampled during active COVID-19. The chain recombines TRBV7-9 with TRBJ1-2; D may be TRBD1 (6 bases). The sequenced sample was peripheral blood. The CDR3 nucleotides are TGTGCCAGCAGCTCAACCCCACAGGGTGGAGGCTACACCTTC. It translates to CASSSTPQGGGYTF.